This T cell receptor (beta chain) was profiled in a study of vaccination effects on CD4 cells after COVID-19. This CDR3 has 13 amino acids. Trimming shortened V by 4 bases and J by 6 bases, and 9 bases separated the two germline ends. The germline CDR1 and CDR2 sequences are LGHDT and YNNKEL (reference sequence). Isolation of CD4+ T cells took place after about ten days of culture. Having tested negative for nucleocapsid antibodies, the vaccine recipients showed no prior SARS-CoV-2 infection. With regard to this clone: Its antigen is as yet unknown.

Sequencing was performed with immunoSEQ multiplex PCR; in TCRdb, only in-frame clones are kept and a portion is missing. The table has 50,000 or so clones, approximately 70% seen once. This rearrangement joins TRBV3-1 (or the pseudogene TRBV3-2) to TRBJ2-2, with D possibly matching TRBD2 (5 bases). The clonotype comes from a human donor who received a COVID-19 vaccine. Specimen: CD4+ T cells from PBMCs cultured without peptide, collected before COVID-19 vaccination. The CDR3 reads CASSPPGSGELFF. The CDR3 DNA reads TGTGCCAGCAGCCCCCCGGGGTCCGGGGAGCTGTTTTTT.